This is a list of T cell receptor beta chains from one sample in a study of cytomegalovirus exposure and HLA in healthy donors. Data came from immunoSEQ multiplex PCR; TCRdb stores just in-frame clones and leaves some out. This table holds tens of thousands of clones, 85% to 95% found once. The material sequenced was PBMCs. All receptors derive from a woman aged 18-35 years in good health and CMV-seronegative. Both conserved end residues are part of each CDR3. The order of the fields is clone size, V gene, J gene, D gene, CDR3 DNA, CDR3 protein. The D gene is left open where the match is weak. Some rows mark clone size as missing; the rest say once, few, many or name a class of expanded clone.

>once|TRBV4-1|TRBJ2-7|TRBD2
TGCGCCAGCAGCCAAGATTCACTAGCGGGCGTATCCTACGAGCAGTACTTC
CASSQDSLAGVSYEQYF
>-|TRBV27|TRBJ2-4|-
TGTGCCAGCAGTGAACTACAGGGAGCCAAAAACATTCAGTACTTC
CASSELQGAKNIQYF
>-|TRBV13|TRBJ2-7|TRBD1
TGTGCCAGCAGCCCGAACAGGGGCGCGGGTGTACGCGAGCAGTACTTC
CASSPNRGAGVREQYF
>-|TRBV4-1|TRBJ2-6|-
TGCGCCAGCAGCCTGGTGGGCACTGGGGCCAACGTCCTGACTTTC
CASSLVGTGANVLTF
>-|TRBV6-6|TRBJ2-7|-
TGTGCCAGCAGTTACTCTTTTGAACTCTCCTACGAGCAGTACTTC
CASSYSFELSYEQYF
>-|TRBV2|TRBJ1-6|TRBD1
TGTGCCAGCAGTTTTACAGGGGGCCTCTATAATTCACCCCTCCACTTT
CASSFTGGLYNSPLHF
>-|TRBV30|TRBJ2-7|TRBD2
TGTGCCTGGAGTGTACTCATCGCTAGCGGGACGAGATTATTGCCCGAGCAGTACTTC
CAWSVLIASGTRLLPEQYF
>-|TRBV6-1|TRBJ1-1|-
TGTGCCAGCAGAGGGGGTCTAGTAGCTTTCTTT
CASRGGLVAFF
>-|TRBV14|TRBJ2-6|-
TGTGCCAGCAGCCATTTGTACCAGGGAACGTCCGGGGCCAACGTCCTGACTTTC
CASSHLYQGTSGANVLTF
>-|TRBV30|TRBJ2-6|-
TGTGCCTGGAGCTTCCTTGCGGTATCTGGGGCCAACGTCCTGACTTTC
CAWSFLAVSGANVLTF
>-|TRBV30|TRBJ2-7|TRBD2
TGTGCCTGGAGCTCATTCGGGGGGGAGACCCTCTACGAGCAGTACTTC
CAWSSFGGETLYEQYF
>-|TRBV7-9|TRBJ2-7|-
TGTTCCAGCAGCTTAGAGAGAGCGCCTCAAGAGCAGTACTTC
CSSSLERAPQEQYF
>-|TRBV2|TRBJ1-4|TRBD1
TGTGCCAGCAGTGACGACAGGGGAGAGGAAAAACTGTTTTTT
CASSDDRGEEKLFF
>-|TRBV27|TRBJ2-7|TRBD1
TGTGCCAGCAGCCGCGACAGGGAAGGCGAGCAGTACTTC
CASSRDREGEQYF
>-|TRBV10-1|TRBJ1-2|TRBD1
TGCGCCAGCAGTGAGGGACAGGGGCTCTATGGCTACACCTTC
CASSEGQGLYGYTF
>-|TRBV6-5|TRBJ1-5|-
TGTGCCAGCAGTTTTCAGGGTCCAGGGGAGCCCCAGCATTTT
CASSFQGPGEPQHF
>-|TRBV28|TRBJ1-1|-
TGTGCCAGCAGTTTCCTAAGCGCAGGGATCACTGAAGCTTTCTTT
CASSFLSAGITEAFF
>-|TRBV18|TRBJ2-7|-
TGTGCCAGCTCACCGGCGGGCAGCTCCTACGAGCAGTACTTC
CASSPAGSSYEQYF
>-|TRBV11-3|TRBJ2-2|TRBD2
TGTGCCAGCAGCTTATCGGGACTAGCGGGAGGGCGAACCGGGGAGCTGTTTTTT
CASSLSGLAGGRTGELFF
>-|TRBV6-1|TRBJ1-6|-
TGTGCCAGCAGTGAAGGGACAAGGGGGGGATCACCCCTCCACTTT
CASSEGTRGGSPLHF
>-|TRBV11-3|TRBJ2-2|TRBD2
TGTGCCAGCAGCCCCCGCTGGGCTCTCGCGGGAGGGTCCACCGGGGAGCTGTTTTTT
CASSPRWALAGGSTGELFF
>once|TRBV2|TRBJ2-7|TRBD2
TGTGCCAAAGGGACTAGCGGGAGTATAAGCTACGAGCAGTACTTC
CAKGTSGSISYEQYF
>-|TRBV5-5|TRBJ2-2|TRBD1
TGTGCCAGCAGCTTGTCGACCCTTGACAGGGACGACACCGGGGAGCTGTTTTTT
CASSLSTLDRDDTGELFF
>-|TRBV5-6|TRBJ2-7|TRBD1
TGTGCCAGCAGCTTGAGGACAGGGGGGGTAGAGGAGCAGTACTTC
CASSLRTGGVEEQYF
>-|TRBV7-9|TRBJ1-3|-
TGTTCCAGCAGCTTATTTCCCGACTTCGACTCTGGAAACACCATATATTTT
CSSSLFPDFDSGNTIYF
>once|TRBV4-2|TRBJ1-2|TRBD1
TGTGCCAGCAGCCTCCGGGACAGGAGTAATGGCTACACCTTC
CASSLRDRSNGYTF
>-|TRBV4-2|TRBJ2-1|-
TGTGCCAGCAGCCGGGGGGAGAGCTCCTACAATGAGCAGTTCTTC
CASSRGESSYNEQFF
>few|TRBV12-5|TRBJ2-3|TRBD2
TGTGCTAGTGGTTTGTCTGCGGGAGAGGGAGATACGCAGTATTTT
CASGLSAGEGDTQYF
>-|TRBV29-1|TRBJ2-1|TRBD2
TGCAGCGTCGAGGGGAGGGCCACCTACAATGAGCAGTTCTTC
CSVEGRATYNEQFF
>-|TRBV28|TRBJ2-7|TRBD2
TGTGCCAGCACCCGGGAGGGTATGTACGAGCAGTACTTC
CASTREGMYEQYF
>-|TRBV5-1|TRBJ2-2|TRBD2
TGCGCCAGCAGCCTGGGGCTAGCGGGAGTCGCGGGGGAGCTGTTTTTT
CASSLGLAGVAGELFF
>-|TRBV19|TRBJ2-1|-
TGTGCCAGTAGTATATTTGCGGGGACGGGCTGGGACAATGAGCAGTTCTTC
CASSIFAGTGWDNEQFF
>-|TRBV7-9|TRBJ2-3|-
TGTGCCAGCAGCTTAATCGAGCTACCGACAGATACGCAGTATTTT
CASSLIELPTDTQYF
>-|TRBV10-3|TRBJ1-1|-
TGTGCCATCAGTGAAGGGGGACGGAAGAACACTGAAGCTTTCTTT
CAISEGGRKNTEAFF
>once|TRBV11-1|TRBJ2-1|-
TGTGCCAGCAGCTTCTTTTATGAGCAGTTCTTC
CASSFFYEQFF
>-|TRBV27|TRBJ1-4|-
TGTGCCAGCAGTTTCCGTCTAGGAGCAACTAATGAAAAACTGTTTTTT
CASSFRLGATNEKLFF
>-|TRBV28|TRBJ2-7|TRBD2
TGTGCCAGCAGTTTCTTACTAGCGGGAGGCCCCTACGAGCAGTACTTC
CASSFLLAGGPYEQYF
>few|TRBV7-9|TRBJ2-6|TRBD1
TGTTCCAGCAGCGAATCCGGGACAGGTATTGAATCTGGGGCCAACGTCCTGACTTTC
CSSSESGTGIESGANVLTF
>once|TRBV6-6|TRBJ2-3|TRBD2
TGTGCCAGCAGGCCAGCGGGGGACGGGGATGCAGATACGCAGTATTTT
CASRPAGDGDADTQYF
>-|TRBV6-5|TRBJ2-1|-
TGTGCCAGCAGTTCCCCCACCGGTGAGCAGTTCTTC
CASSSPTGEQFF
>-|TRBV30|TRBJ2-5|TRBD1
TGTGCCTGGACAAAGGGGGCCCAGGAGACCCAGTACTTC
CAWTKGAQETQYF
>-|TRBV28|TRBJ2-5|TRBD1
TGTGCCAGCAGAAGAGGGGGCGGGGAGACCCAGTACTTC
CASRRGGGETQYF
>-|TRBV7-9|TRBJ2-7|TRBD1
TGTTCCAGCAGCCGTCGACAGGGGGGCTTCGACGAGCAGTACTTC
CSSSRRQGGFDEQYF
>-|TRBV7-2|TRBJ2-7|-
TGTGCCAGCAGCTTAGCGCCGACCGGGGGGCGAAGCGAGCAGTACTTC
CASSLAPTGGRSEQYF
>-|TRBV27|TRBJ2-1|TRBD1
TGTGCCAGCAGTTCCTGGGGGACAGGGGCCTCTGAGCAGTTCTTC
CASSSWGTGASEQFF
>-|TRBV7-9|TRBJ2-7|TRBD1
TGTGCCAGCAGCTTACCCCCGGGACAGGATCGAGGGCAGTACTTC
CASSLPPGQDRGQYF
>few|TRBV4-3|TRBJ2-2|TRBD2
TGCGCCAGCAGCCAAGATCCTAGCGGGAGTGCCGGGGAGCTGTTTTTT
CASSQDPSGSAGELFF
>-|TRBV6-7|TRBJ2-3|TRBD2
TGTGCCAGCAGTTCGAGACGCCCCAGGGCGGGAGGGCCCGGAGAGACAGATACGCAGTATTTT
CASSSRRPRAGGPGETDTQYF
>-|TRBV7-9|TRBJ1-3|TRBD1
TGTGCCAGCAGCCCCCCGGGACAGAGCTCTGGAAACACCATATATTTT
CASSPPGQSSGNTIYF
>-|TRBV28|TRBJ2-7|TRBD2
TGTGCCAGCAGCTCACGACAGGGGACGATTAAAAAGACTAGCGGGAGGAAGGACGAGCAGTACTTC
CASSSRQGTIKKTSGRKDEQYF
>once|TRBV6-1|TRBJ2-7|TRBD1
TGTGCCAGCAGTGGTAGGACAGGTTACGAGCAGTACTTC
CASSGRTGYEQYF
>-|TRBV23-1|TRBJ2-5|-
TGCGCCAGCAGTCAATTGGTGGGGGGTCCACTAATCCAAGAGACCCAGTACTTC
CASSQLVGGPLIQETQYF
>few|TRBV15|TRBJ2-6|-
TGTGCCACCAGCAGAGATCGGGGTTCTGGGGCCAACGTCCTGACTTTC
CATSRDRGSGANVLTF
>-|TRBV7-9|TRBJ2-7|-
TGTGCCAGCAGCAACCTCGGGAGGGAAGGGGGCGGCTACGAGCAGTACTTC
CASSNLGREGGGYEQYF